The 28 T cell receptor beta chains listed next were all sequenced from one sample in a study of radiotherapy plus CTLA-4 blockade in lung cancer. The method was immunoSEQ multiplex PCR; TCRdb's version includes in-frame clones alone and lacks a portion of them. The data show 75,000 or so clones, approximately 80% seen once. The specimen comprised peripheral blood, sampled from a patient treated with radiotherapy plus ipilimumab. All receptors derive from a human donor with non-small cell lung cancer who had a complete response to radiotherapy plus ipilimumab.

V and J are TRBV4-3 and TRBJ1-1; 7 bases agree with TRBD1. The CDR3 is 14 amino acids. Germline CDR1 LGHNA, CDR2 YSLEER. The V and J ends lost 2 bases and 3 bases, in that order; junction bases with no gene match: 3. CDR3 amino acids: CASSQYGTDTEAFF. The CDR3 DNA reads as TGCGCCAGCAGCCAATATGGGACAGACACTGAAGCTTTCTTT.

The rearrangement joins TRBV7-2 to TRBJ2-1; D possibly uses TRBD1 or TRBD2 (5 bases each). V was pared by 5 bases and J by 9 bases, with 20 bases between. The CDR3 has 15 amino acids. Germline values: CDR1 SGHTA, CDR2 FQGNSA. CDR3 region: CASSQTGTLGGEQFF. The CDR3 bases are TGTGCCAGCAGCCAAACCGGGACCCTCGGCGGTGAGCAGTTCTTC.

This sequence joins TRBV2 and TRBJ1-5, with a possible D match to TRBD1 (6 bases). Germline V gene sequence: CDR1 SNHLY, CDR2 FYNNEI. V was trimmed by 3 bases and J by 2 bases, leaving 11 bases between them. The CDR3 spans 15 residues. As DNA, the CDR3 is TGTGCCAGCAGTGAGGGGGGCGAGCGCAATCAGCCCCAGCATTTT. It encodes CASSEGGERNQPQHF.

Only one count was recorded for this clone. The genes are TRBV12-5 and TRBJ1-1; unclear D gene. Trimming shortened V by 6 bases and J by 0 bases, and 11 bases separated the two germline ends. The germline V gene encodes CDR1 LGHNT and CDR2 FRNRAP. The CDR3 contains 14 residues. CDR3 residues: CASGGELMNTEAFF. CDR3 in DNA: TGTGCTAGTGGCGGGGAACTGATGAACACTGAAGCTTTCTTT.

This chain joins TRBV9 and TRBJ1-1; D not certain. V shed 0 bases and J shed 1 base, with 10 bases lying between them. Germline V lookup: CDR1 SGDLS, CDR2 YYNGEE. The CDR3 sequence is 15 residues long. For the CDR3, the DNA is TGTGCCAGCAGCGTAGGGAGGGCAGGGAACACTGAAGCTTTCTTT. This codes for CASSVGRAGNTEAFF.

Notes on this clone: One end of the junction fails to match germline, which may point to a read error. This chain joins TRBV9 and TRBJ2-5; 9 bases match TRBD2. This CDR3 has 13 residues. The germline CDR1 and CDR2 sequences are SGDLS and YYNGEE. The CDR3 DNA sequence: TGTGCCAGCAACGTAGCGGGGGAGGAGACCCAGTACTTC. Amino acid sequence: CASNVAGEETQYF. Variable domain in full (rest from reference TRBV9 and TRBJ2-5): DSGVTQTPKHLITATGQRVTLRCSPRSGDLSVYWYQQSLDQGLQFLIQYYNGEERAKGNILERFSAQQFPDLHSELNLSSLELGDSALYFCASNVAGEETQYFGPGTRLLVL.

DNA for the CDR3: TGTGCCAGTAGTGGGGGACAGGGGGGACCCTACTCGAACACTGAAGCTTTCTTT. Residues: CASSGGQGGPYSNTEAFF. This chain joins TRBV19 and TRBJ1-1, with 11 bases aligning to TRBD1. Germline CDR1 reads LNHDA; CDR2 reads SQIVND (reference sequence). The CDR3 spans 18 residues. Trimming took 5 bases from V and 1 from J; bases not matched to a gene: 12. Variable domain in full (rest from reference TRBV19 and TRBJ1-1): DGGITQSPKYLFRKEGQNVTLSCEQNLNHDAMYWYRQDPGQGLRLIYYSQIVNDFQKGDIAEGYSVSREKKESFPLTVTSAQKNPTAFYLCASSGGQGGPYSNTEAFFGQGTRLTVV.

This clone was recorded a few times. The chain links TRBV10-3 to TRBJ1-5; 7 positions agree with TRBD1. Per germline, CDR1 ENHRY and CDR2 SYGVKD. Trimming at V came to 2 bases and at J to 2 bases, leaving 0 bases not matched to a gene. The CDR3 consists of 14 residues. The CDR3 protein is CAISEGQGNQPQHF. The CDR3 nucleotides read TGTGCCATCAGTGAGGGACAGGGCAATCAGCCCCAGCATTTT.

The gene calls are TRBV19 and TRBJ2-1; D is possibly TRBD1 or TRBD2 (6 bases each). This CDR3 comprises 14 residues. CDR1 is LNHDA, CDR2 SQIVND, per germline (reference sequence). Between the trimmed V and J ends, which lost 5 bases and 6 bases, there was a span of 14 bases. CDR3 protein: CASSVQGGGNEQFF. As DNA, the CDR3 is TGTGCCAGTAGTGTACAGGGAGGTGGCAATGAGCAGTTCTTC.

The chain employs TRBV10-3 and TRBJ1-4; 9 bases fit TRBD1. This CDR3 spans 15 amino acids. The V segment lost 5 bases and the J segment 4 bases; nucleotides outside the gene matches: 5. Germline lookup yields CDR1 ENHRY and CDR2 SYGVKD. CDR3 sequence: CAISQTGGLNEKLFF. In nucleotides, the CDR3 is TGTGCCATCAGTCAAACAGGGGGCCTTAATGAAAAACTGTTTTTT.

The count of this clone is one. Other nucleotide sequences in the sample specify the same CDR3. The chain combines TRBV9 with TRBJ1-3, with D possibly TRBD1 on 6 matching bases. Germline assignment: CDR1 SGDLS and CDR2 YYNGEE. The V gene lost 6 bases and the J gene lost 5 bases, with 15 bases spanning the gap. The CDR3 sequence is 14 residues long. The CDR3 nucleotides read TGTGCCAGCACCACAGGGCTCTCCAGAAACACCATATATTTT. This sequence encodes CASTTGLSRNTIYF.

The J gene is TRBJ2-3, the V gene TRBV29-1; D might be TRBD2 (5 bases). Trimming shortened V by 4 bases and J by 2 bases, and 10 bases separated the two germline ends. CDR3 length: 13 residues. Germline CDR1 reads SQVTM; CDR2 reads ANQGSEA. The CDR3 reads CSVGGQSTDTQYF. The CDR3 nucleotides are TGCAGCGTTGGCGGGCAGTCCACAGATACGCAGTATTTT.

The chain carries TRBV10-2 and TRBJ2-5; TRBD1 matches 10 bases. This CDR3 spans 15 amino acids. Trimming cost V 4 bases and J 11 bases; bases outside gene matches: 13. Per germline, CDR1 WSHSY and CDR2 SAAADI. Here the CDR3 reads CASSVQGTGVKEQYF. Here the CDR3 DNA reads TGCGCCAGCAGTGTACAGGGGACAGGGGTTAAAGAGCAGTACTTC.

This chain joins TRBV6-4 and TRBJ1-2; D remains unclear. V was shortened by 10 bases and J by 4 bases, with 19 bases between the two germline ends. Per the germline V gene, CDR1 is MRHNA and CDR2 is SNTAGT. CDR3 length: 14 residues. The CDR3 DNA reads TGTGCCACCTTTTTACTCTCATTCCGCTATGGCTACACCTTC. Encoded protein: CATFLLSFRYGYTF.

This chain links TRBV5-4 with TRBJ1-4, with 10 bases matching TRBD1. CDR3 length equals 16 residues. V was clipped by 4 bases and J by 4 bases; unmatched bases: 7. Germline V lookup: CDR1 SGHNT, CDR2 YYREEE (reference sequence). CDR3 protein: CASSLGQGVLNEKLFF. CDR3 sequence (DNA): TGTGCCAGCAGCCTCGGACAGGGGGTCCTTAATGAAAAACTGTTTTTT.

V is TRBV14 and J is TRBJ1-1, with D maybe TRBD1 (6 bases). CDR3 length: 14 amino acids. Deletions cut 4 bases from V and 1 base from J, with 10 bases between. CDR1 SGHDN and CDR2 FVKESK come from the germline V gene. CDR3 DNA: TGTGCCAGCAGCCCGGGGACACCGAACACTGAAGCTTTCTTT. Its translation: CASSPGTPNTEAFF. Together with reference TRBV14 and TRBJ1-1, the CDR3 gives the full variable domain: EAGVTQFPSHSVIEKGQTVTLRCDPISGHDNLYWYRRVMGKEIKFLLHFVKESKQDESGMPNNRFLAERTGGTYSTLKVQPAELEDSGVYFCASSPGTPNTEAFFGQGTRLTVV.

The chain links TRBV4-3 to TRBJ1-6; D unresolved. CDR1 is LGHNA and CDR2 is YSLEER in the germline V gene. The V end lost 7 bases, the J end lost 3 bases, and 16 bases lay between the germline ends. The CDR3 is made up of 16 amino acids. CDR3 DNA: TGCGCCAGCAACAACATAGAGGGATACTATAATTCACCCCTCCACTTT. Amino acids: CASNNIEGYYNSPLHF.

Only one count was recorded for this clone. The chain combines TRBV7-2 with TRBJ1-4; weak D call: TRBD1 (5 bases). Trimming removed 2 bases at V and 8 bases at J, with 9 bases between. Germline V gives CDR1 SGHTA, CDR2 FQGNSA. There are 13 residues in the CDR3. This CDR3 is CASSLNGDEKLFF. In DNA, the CDR3 is TGTGCCAGCAGCTTAAATGGGGACGAAAAACTGTTTTTT.

The chain carries TRBV4-1 and TRBJ2-7; D possibly corresponds to TRBD1 (6 bases). In germline, CDR1 is MGHRA, CDR2 YSYEKL. V was shortened by 5 bases and J by 4 bases, with 18 bases between the two germline ends. The CDR3 runs 15 residues. CDR3: CASSELTGPLYEQYV. CDR3 nucleotides: TGCGCCAGCAGCGAGCTAACAGGGCCCCTATACGAGCAGTACGTC.

The chain recombines TRBV7-2 with TRBJ2-1, with 7 bases lining up with TRBD2. The CDR3 is made up of 15 amino acids. Trimming cost V 5 bases and J 7 bases; bases outside gene matches: 11. Germline loops: CDR1 SGHTA, CDR2 FQGNSA. The CDR3 sequence: CASSITTGTKNEQFF. The CDR3 DNA is TGTGCCAGCAGCATAACAACCGGGACTAAAAATGAGCAGTTCTTC.

V gene TRBV2 combines with J gene TRBJ2-5; tentative D call: TRBD2 (6 bases). The CDR3 is 14 amino acids. V lost 7 bases and J 6 bases, leaving 18 bases between the germline ends. Germline CDR1 SNHLY, CDR2 FYNNEI. The CDR3 loop reads CASTERGSGQTQYF. CDR3 in DNA: TGTGCCAGCACCGAAAGGGGTAGCGGCCAGACCCAGTACTTC.

The chain employs TRBV5-1 and TRBJ2-3; 12 positions match TRBD2. J was trimmed by 1 base and V by 0 bases; bases with no gene match: 3. This CDR3 has 17 amino acids. Germline loops: CDR1 SGHRS, CDR2 YFSETQ. The chain's CDR3 is CASSLASSGRGTDTQYF. CDR3 nucleotide sequence: TGCGCCAGCAGCTTGGCGTCTAGCGGGAGGGGCACAGATACGCAGTATTTT.

The chain joins TRBV7-2 to TRBJ2-2; D is perhaps TRBD2 (5 bases). This CDR3 contains 14 residues. V was trimmed by 5 bases and J by 7 bases, leaving 14 bases between them. In germline, CDR1 is SGHTA, CDR2 FQGNSA. This CDR3 reads CASSPGRAGGELFF. The CDR3 DNA reads TGTGCCAGCAGCCCCGGTCGGGCGGGCGGGGAGCTGTTTTTT.

This chain connects TRBV30 to TRBJ1-4; tentatively, D is TRBD1 (5 bases). The CDR3 spans 20 residues. V was shortened by 4 bases and J by 5 bases, with 32 bases between the two germline ends. Germline lookup yields CDR1 GTSNPN and CDR2 SVGIG (reference sequence). The CDR3 is CAWKPGKGTFASTPNEKLFF. The CDR3 DNA follows: TGTGCCTGGAAGCCAGGGAAAGGCACCTTTGCTTCCACCCCAAATGAAAAACTGTTTTTT.

This chain uses TRBV11-3 with TRBJ2-1; 13 positions match TRBD2. The length of the CDR3 is 17 residues. Germline loops: CDR1 SGHNT, CDR2 YENEEA. V gave up 4 bases and J gave up 7 bases; unmatched junction bases: 10. The CDR3 DNA sequence: TGTGCCAGCAGCTCTCGTGGACTAGCGGGGGAGAGGAATGAGCAGTTCTTC. Translated: CASSSRGLAGERNEQFF.

This chain uses TRBV29-1 with TRBJ2-1; 11 bases fit TRBD1. The CDR3 spans 13 residues. V shed 7 bases, J shed 7 bases, and the junction held 6 bases outside the gene matches. Germline V gene data show CDR1 as SQVTM and CDR2 as ANQGSEA. CDR3 coding DNA: TGCAGCGAGATGGGACAGGGGGGGAATGAGCAGTTCTTC. Translating gives CSEMGQGGNEQFF.

The J gene is TRBJ2-5, the V gene TRBV11-2; 7 bases match TRBD2. The V gene end was trimmed by 1 base and the J gene end by 14 bases; junction bases not matched to a gene: 7. Germline V CDR1 and CDR2: SGHAT, FQNNGV. The CDR3 consists of 12 residues. In DNA form, the CDR3 reads TGTGCCAGCAGCTTAGGAGGGACTATCTCTTACTTC. Translation gives CASSLGGTISYF.

This rearrangement joins TRBV7-8 to TRBJ1-5; D might be TRBD1 (6 bases). The CDR3 spans 14 residues. The V gene's germline CDR1 is SGHVS and CDR2 FQNEAQ. Trimming stripped 1 base from V and 7 bases from J, with 11 bases between. CDR3 nucleotides: TGTGCCAGCAGCTTAGGGGACACAATACAGCCCCAGCATTTT. This gives the protein CASSLGDTIQPQHF.